The clone carrying this T cell receptor (beta chain) was observed many times. The sample originates from a study of patients and donors after allogeneic stem cell transplantation. One entry per CDR3 protein, called by TCRdb with MiXCR from the RT-PCR reads. The sample lists some 880,000 distinct CDR3 sequences; 18% were seen once. Sequenced input: blood, either unsorted or a sorted T cell fraction (not recorded which). The clonotype was recovered from a human donor who was either an allogeneic HSCT recipient or a stem cell or donor lymphocyte infusion donor (not recorded which). It is not recorded whose cells these are; they may come from a transplant donor.

CDR3 nucleotide sequence: TGTGCCAGCAGTTGGGACAGGGCCTACGAGCAGTACTTC. Translated: CASSWDRAYEQYF. The V call is TRBV12-3 or TRBV12-4, the J call TRBJ2-7, with TRBD1 matching 9 bases. The V and J ends lost 4 bases and 2 bases, in that order; junction bases with no gene match: 0. This CDR3 is 13 amino acids long.